Below are 22 T cell receptor beta chains sequenced from a single sample in a study of radiation and T cells in renal cell carcinoma. The assay was immunoSEQ multiplex PCR, and TCRdb's table has in-frame clones only and misses some. The table includes about 14,000 clones, approximately 50% detected once. Described treatment: treatment-naive control, cytoreductive nephrectomy. The specimen was tumor tissue, collected from a patient whose treatment was nephrectomy without radiotherapy. The receptors derive from a man aged 50-60 years with renal cell carcinoma.

This rearrangement joins TRBV5-1 to TRBJ1-5, with D perhaps TRBD1 (5 bases). Trimming shortened V by 1 base and J by 0 bases, and 8 bases separated the two germline ends. The CDR3 has 15 amino acids. Germline V gene data show CDR1 as SGHRS and CDR2 as YFSETQ. The CDR3, as DNA: TGCGCCAGCAGCTTGAATGGGGCTAGCAATCAGCCCCAGCATTTT. This codes for CASSLNGASNQPQHF.

By its share, this clone is medium-sized. V is TRBV5-1 and J is TRBJ2-3; 11 nucleotides line up with TRBD2. V trimming: 4 bases; J trimming: 6 bases; junction bases outside the gene matches: 7. Germline V CDR1 and CDR2: SGHRS, YFSETQ. The CDR3 is 15 amino acids. CDR3 sequence: CASSDGTSGADTQYF. The CDR3 DNA reads as TGCGCCAGCAGCGACGGGACTAGCGGCGCCGATACGCAGTATTTT.

The rearrangement joins TRBV27 to TRBJ2-7; TRBD2 might be the D (6 bases). V gave up 2 bases and J gave up 3 bases, with 11 bases separating them. CDR1 and CDR2 from the germline V gene are MNHEY and SMNVEV (reference sequence). The CDR3 length is 14 residues. DNA of the CDR3: TGTGCCAGCAGTTTAAGGGGAGGAAACTACGAGCAGTACTTC. Protein product: CASSLRGGNYEQYF.

The CDR3 loop is CASSLASGRYQETQYF. CDR3 in DNA: TGTGCCAGCAGCTTGGCCTCAGGGAGGTACCAAGAGACCCAGTACTTC. The V and J genes are TRBV5-6 and TRBJ2-5; possible D gene TRBD2, 6 bases. The CDR3 runs to 16 residues. The V gene's germline CDR1 is SGHDT and CDR2 YYEEEE. Trimming stripped 0 bases from V and 0 bases from J, with 12 bases between. The complete variable domain, with remaining parts taken from reference TRBV5-6 and TRBJ2-5, reads DAGVTQSPTHLIKTRGQQVTLRCSPKSGHDTVSWYQQALGQGPQFIFQYYEEEERQRGNFPDRFSGHQFPNYSSELNVNALLLGDSALYLCASSLASGRYQETQYFGPGTRLLVL.

This clone was observed once. J is TRBJ2-7 and V is TRBV6-5, with 7 bases identical to TRBD1. Germline CDR1 reads MNHEY; CDR2 reads SVGAGI. This CDR3 is 14 amino acids long. The junction had 4 bases not matched to a gene; V was cut back by 2 bases and J by 3 bases. CDR3 loop: CASSYDQGVYEQYF. The DNA of the CDR3 is TGTGCCAGCAGTTACGATCAGGGGGTCTACGAGCAGTACTTC.

This rearrangement joins TRBV7-9 to TRBJ2-3, with 8 bases identical to TRBD2. Germline values: CDR1 SEHNR, CDR2 FQNEAQ (reference sequence). With V trimmed by 6 bases and J by 3 bases, 5 bases remained unmatched. The CDR3 extends over 14 amino acids. The DNA of the CDR3 is TGTGCCAGCAGGAGCGGGAGTTGGACAGATACGCAGTATTTT. Protein: CASRSGSWTDTQYF.

This chain connects TRBV7-6 to TRBJ1-1; the D gene is possibly TRBD1 (6 bases). Trimming shortened V by 2 bases and J by 6 bases, and 16 bases separated the two germline ends. CDR1 is SGHVS and CDR2 is FNYEAQ in the germline V gene. This CDR3 contains 15 residues. This CDR3 is CASSLNPDSLPEAFF. The CDR3 bases are TGTGCCAGCAGCTTAAACCCGGACAGCCTTCCTGAAGCTTTCTTT.

This clone was found a few times. This rearrangement joins TRBV4-1 to TRBJ1-1; no firm D call. The germline V gene has CDR1 MGHRA and CDR2 YSYEKL. The CDR3 length is 14 residues. Trimming removed 4 bases at V and 1 base at J, with 10 bases between. The CDR3 spells CASSRLRRNTEAFF. CDR3 sequence (DNA): TGCGCCAGCAGCCGCCTGCGGAGGAACACTGAAGCTTTCTTT.

This clone was seen ten or more times. The rearrangement links TRBV2 to TRBJ2-1; TRBD2 aligns across 15 bases. This CDR3 has 17 amino acids. The germline gives CDR1 SNHLY, CDR2 FYNNEI. Losses at the gene ends were 6 bases for V and 6 bases for J; bases not matched to a gene: 9. The CDR3 DNA reads TGTGCCAGCAGCGACCCGGGACTAGCGGGAGGAGGCAATGAGCAGTTCTTC. Protein product: CASSDPGLAGGGNEQFF. The variable domain in full, with the rest retrieved from reference TRBV2 and TRBJ2-1, is EPEVTQTPSHQVTQMGQEVILRCVPISNHLYFYWYRQILGQKVEFLVSFYNNEISEKSEIFDDQFSVERPDGSNFTLKIRSTKLEDSAMYFCASSDPGLAGGGNEQFFGPGTRLTVL.

The rearrangement joins TRBV15 to TRBJ2-1; 11 nucleotides align to TRBD2. Germline V gene sequence: CDR1 LNHNV, CDR2 YYDKDF (reference sequence). CDR3 size: 16 residues. Losses at the gene ends were 3 bases for V and 5 bases for J; bases not matched to a gene: 6. The CDR3 protein is CATSRSIAGGNNEQFF. CDR3 DNA sequence: TGTGCCACCAGCAGGTCCATAGCGGGGGGGAACAATGAGCAGTTCTTC. The whole variable domain, remainder taken from reference TRBV15 and TRBJ2-1, is DAMVIQNPRYQVTQFGKPVTLSCSQTLNHNVMYWYQQKSSQAPKLLFHYYDKDFNNEADTPDNFQSRRPNTSFCFLDIRSPGLGDTAMYLCATSRSIAGGNNEQFFGPGTRLTVL.

Note on this clone: One junction end disagrees with the germline gene, perhaps due to a read error. The chain links TRBV5-1 to TRBJ1-6; 7 bases are shared with TRBD1. The CDR3 totals 16 residues. Germline V CDR1 and CDR2: SGHRS, YFSETQ. This CDR3 reads CASGFLPGQFYSPLHF. CDR3 nucleotides: TGCGCCAGCGGCTTCTTACCGGGACAGTTTTATTCACCCCTCCACTTT.

This clone showed up just a few times. The CDR3 reads CASSPLAQGYTF. The CDR3 nucleotides are TGTGCCAGCAGCCCCCTTGCTCAGGGCTACACCTTC. This chain joins TRBV6-6 and TRBJ1-2, with D hard to call. CDR1 MNHNY and CDR2 SVGAGI come from the germline V gene (reference sequence). The CDR3 length is 12 residues. Between the trimmed V and J ends, which lost 6 bases and 8 bases, there was a span of 13 bases.

The chain has TRBV30 and TRBJ2-3; the match to TRBD1 covers 9 bases. The V gene's germline CDR1 is GTSNPN and CDR2 SVGIG (reference sequence). The J segment lost 6 bases and the V segment lost 1 base, leaving 23 bases of the junction unmatched. The CDR3 spans 20 residues. This CDR3 reads CAWSGENRVIGTGSLDTQYF. DNA of the CDR3: TGTGCCTGGAGTGGTGAAAATCGGGTAATCGGGACAGGGAGTCTCGATACGCAGTATTTT. The variable domain in full, completed from reference TRBV30 and TRBJ2-3, reads SQTIHQWPATLVQPVGSPLSLECTVEGTSNPNLYWYRQAAGRGLQLLFYSVGIGQISSEVPQNLSASRPQDRQFILSSKKLLLSDSGFYLCAWSGENRVIGTGSLDTQYFGPGTRLTVL.

The V and J genes are TRBV29-1 and TRBJ2-1; D gene uncertain. The length of the CDR3 is 18 residues. The V end lost 6 bases, the J end lost 0 bases, and 24 bases lay between the germline ends. CDR1 and CDR2 from the germline V gene are SQVTM and ANQGSEA. CDR3 DNA: TGCAGCGTCCCCTTGGATGGAGTTCAGGAGAGCTCCTACAATGAGCAGTTCTTC. Its translation is CSVPLDGVQESSYNEQFF.

Here the CDR3 DNA reads TGTGCCAGCAGCTTGGGGGCGACAGGGGCCCATGGCTACACCTTC. Its protein product is CASSLGATGAHGYTF. The chain has TRBV5-6 and TRBJ1-2, with 8 positions matching TRBD1. Germline V gene data show CDR1 as SGHDT and CDR2 as YYEEEE. The CDR3 runs 15 residues. The V segment lost 0 bases and the J segment 6 bases; nucleotides outside the gene matches: 7.

The sample holds many counts of this clone. The chain has TRBV6-6 and TRBJ2-3; D not certain. V shed 4 bases and J shed 5 bases, with 7 bases lying between them. Germline V CDR1 and CDR2: MNHNY, SVGAGI (reference sequence). The CDR3 is 12 residues long. The CDR3 nucleotides read TGTGCCAGCAGTTTACTTATAGATACGCAGTATTTT. Translating gives CASSLLIDTQYF.

The rearrangement uses TRBV5-1 and TRBJ2-2; TRBD1 aligns across 10 bases. The CDR3 has 16 amino acids. From germline, CDR1 is SGHRS and CDR2 YFSETQ. With 5 bases clipped from V and 0 bases from J, the junction kept 4 bases outside the gene matches. CDR3 in DNA: TGCGCCAGCAGACCGACAGGGGGCTCGAACACCGGGGAGCTGTTTTTT. This encodes CASRPTGGSNTGELFF.

The rearrangement joins TRBV14 to TRBJ1-5; 7 bases fit TRBD1. The trim removed 5 bases at V and 5 bases at J, leaving 6 bases unmatched. This CDR3 is 14 amino acids long. Germline V gene lookup returns CDR1 SGHDN and CDR2 FVKESK. The CDR3 bases are TGTGCCAGCAGCGATACAGGGGTACATCAGCCCCAGCATTTT. This gives the protein CASSDTGVHQPQHF.

This clone is categorized as medium-sized. The rearrangement links TRBV18 to TRBJ2-5; D is ambiguous. V was cut by 0 bases and J by 2 bases, with 7 bases left in between. CDR3 length equals 14 residues. Per the germline V gene, CDR1 is KGHSH and CDR2 is LQKENI. This chain's CDR3 is CASSPPSKQETQYF. In nucleotides, the CDR3 is TGTGCCAGCTCACCACCTTCTAAACAAGAGACCCAGTACTTC.

This clone was seen only a few times. The genes are TRBV21-1 and TRBJ2-7; the table's D call, TRBD1, was not checked against the DNA. TRBV21-1 is deemed a pseudogene. This CDR3 has 16 amino acids. CDR3 residues: CASSSSGLQGTYEQYF. The CDR3 DNA sequence: TGTGCCAGCAGTTCCAGTGGCCTACAGGGGACCTACGAGCAGTACTTC.

This clone was detected only once. This chain uses TRBV30 with TRBJ2-1; 8 bases align to TRBD1. The germline V gene has CDR1 GTSNPN and CDR2 SVGIG (reference sequence). The CDR3 is made up of 16 amino acids. The V segment lost 5 bases and the J segment 4 bases; nucleotides outside the gene matches: 13. CDR3 coding DNA: TGTGCCTGGCGACTCACTCCAGGGGGCAGGTACAATGAGCAGTTCTTC. It codes for CAWRLTPGGRYNEQFF.

The chain has TRBV19 and TRBJ2-3; no definite D call. The CDR3 totals 15 residues. Looked up from germline, CDR1 is LNHDA and CDR2 is SQIVND (reference sequence). Between the trimmed V and J ends, which lost 3 bases and 5 bases, there was a span of 15 bases. The chain's CDR3 is CASSIDERRRDTQYF. DNA for the CDR3: TGTGCCAGTAGTATTGATGAGCGAAGGAGAGATACGCAGTATTTT.